The 30 T cell receptor beta chains presented below share a single source sample, sequenced in a study of cytomegalovirus exposure and HLA in healthy donors. Amplification used 60 Vbeta primers and 13 Jbeta primers. Here immunoSEQ multiplex PCR was the method, and the copy in TCRdb shows in-frame clones only, minus some. The sample has more than 90,000 clones, around three quarters seen once. The sequencing sample was made of PBMCs. The receptors come from a young woman in good health and CMV-seropositive.

The chain has TRBV5-1 and TRBJ2-1, with 9 bases that match TRBD2. V was clipped by 4 bases and J by 2 bases; unmatched bases: 7. This CDR3 region has 16 residues. Germline V lookup: CDR1 SGHRS, CDR2 YFSETQ. Written as DNA, the CDR3 is TGCGCCAGCAGCACCCGGACTAGCGTCCCCTACAATGAGCAGTTCTTC. Protein: CASSTRTSVPYNEQFF.

The chain carries TRBV4-1 and TRBJ1-5; tentatively, D is TRBD1 (5 bases). The CDR3 extends over 17 amino acids. The germline CDR1 and CDR2 sequences are MGHRA and YSYEKL. With 0 bases removed from V and 7 bases from J, the gap between germline ends came to 19 bases. The chain's CDR3 is CASSQEAGRPSFQPQHF. CDR3 DNA: TGCGCCAGCAGCCAAGAGGCGGGGCGACCTAGTTTCCAGCCCCAGCATTTT.

The genes are TRBV5-4 and TRBJ2-2, with TRBD2 identical over 11 bases. The length of the CDR3 is 16 residues. Trimming cost V 0 bases and J 9 bases; bases outside gene matches: 7. In germline, CDR1 is SGHNT, CDR2 YYREEE (reference sequence). CDR3 protein: CASSLGLAGGSRELFF. The CDR3 DNA sequence: TGTGCCAGCAGCTTGGGGCTAGCGGGAGGAAGCCGGGAGCTGTTTTTT.

This chain uses TRBV19 with TRBJ2-5; D call uncertain. The V gene lost 5 bases and the J gene lost 4 bases, with 17 bases spanning the gap. Germline assignment: CDR1 LNHDA and CDR2 SQIVND (reference sequence). This CDR3 comprises 15 residues. CDR3 residues: CASSASSERPETQYF. DNA of the CDR3: TGTGCCAGTAGTGCCTCGTCGGAGAGGCCAGAGACCCAGTACTTC.

The rearrangement uses TRBV5-1 and TRBJ1-1; the match to TRBD1 covers 8 bases. Germline V gene data show CDR1 as SGHRS and CDR2 as YFSETQ. The CDR3 extends over 17 amino acids. Trimming at V came to 5 bases and at J to 7 bases, leaving 19 bases not matched to a gene. The CDR3 DNA is TGCGCCAGCAGTCCGGGGGTGATGGACAGGGTCTACGGTGAAGCTTTCTTT. This codes for CASSPGVMDRVYGEAFF.

The chain has TRBV6-1 and TRBJ2-2; 9 nucleotides line up with TRBD1. The CDR3 covers 16 residues. Germline-derived CDR1 and CDR2 are MNHNS and SASEGT. Trimming took 4 bases from V and 3 from J; bases not matched to a gene: 6. CDR3 protein: CASSAAGTGYTGELFF. DNA of the CDR3: TGTGCCAGCAGTGCCGCCGGGACAGGGTACACCGGGGAGCTGTTTTTT.

CDR3 DNA sequence: TGTGCCAGCAGCCAACAGGGTGACACTGAAGCTTTCTTT. As protein: CASSQQGDTEAFF. This sequence joins TRBV7-9 and TRBJ1-1, with a tentative D call TRBD1 (6 bases). Germline CDR1 reads SEHNR; CDR2 reads FQNEAQ (reference sequence). The germline V and J ends were trimmed by 5 bases and 3 bases, with 10 bases remaining between them. This CDR3 contains 13 residues.

This clone was recorded only once. This chain joins TRBV6-1 and TRBJ2-7; D possibly corresponds to TRBD2 (5 bases). V was clipped by 6 bases and J by 0 bases, with 12 bases between them. Germline CDR1 reads MNHNS; CDR2 reads SASEGT. The CDR3 extends over 14 amino acids. CDR3 DNA: TGTGCCAGCAGGACCGGGGTGGGCTCCTACGAGCAGTACTTC. Protein product: CASRTGVGSYEQYF.

This clone turned up a few times. This chain joins TRBV5-4 and TRBJ1-2; possible D gene TRBD1, 6 bases. Germline lookup yields CDR1 SGHNT and CDR2 YYREEE (reference sequence). The CDR3 contains 14 residues. Trimming took 3 bases from V and 0 from J, leaving 9 bases between them. CDR3 region: CASSYGQPNYGYTF. Here the CDR3 DNA reads TGTGCCAGCAGCTACGGACAGCCTAACTATGGCTACACCTTC.

This clone occurred a few times. The CDR3 spells CASSRSGSYYEQYF. The CDR3 DNA reads as TGTGCCAGCAGCCGGAGCGGGTCTTACTACGAGCAGTACTTC. The chain links TRBV11-3 to TRBJ2-7; D perhaps matches TRBD2 (6 bases). The germline V gene encodes CDR1 SGHNT and CDR2 YENEEA. The CDR3 is made up of 14 amino acids. Trimming took 5 bases from V and 3 from J, leaving 14 bases between them.

The chain recombines TRBV18 with TRBJ2-1, with D perhaps matching TRBD2 (5 bases). Trimming cost V 0 bases and J 4 bases, with 10 bases left between them. CDR3 length: 15 amino acids. Germline V gene sequence: CDR1 KGHSH, CDR2 LQKENI. Here the CDR3 DNA reads TGTGCCAGCTCACCACCAAGGGAGTTTTACAATGAGCAGTTCTTC. This sequence encodes CASSPPREFYNEQFF.

V gene TRBV10-2 combines with J gene TRBJ2-1; maybe TRBD1 (5 bases). This CDR3 spans 13 amino acids. Trimming removed 2 bases from V and 4 bases from J, with 6 bases in between. CDR1 is WSHSY, CDR2 SAAADI, per germline. The DNA of the CDR3 is TGCGCCAGCAGTGAGGGGGCGTACAATGAGCAGTTCTTC. Its protein is CASSEGAYNEQFF.

This rearrangement joins TRBV5-8 to TRBJ1-2; D is perhaps TRBD1 (6 bases). The V gene lost 6 bases and the J gene lost 5 bases, with 20 bases spanning the gap. Looked up from germline, CDR1 is SGHTS and CDR2 is YDEGEE. This CDR3 has 15 residues. CDR3 coding DNA: TGTGCCAGCATTGTTCCCAGGACAGACGTATATGGCTACACCTTC. It is translated as CASIVPRTDVYGYTF.

This sequence joins TRBV18 and TRBJ1-1; tentative D call: TRBD1 (5 bases). The germline V gene encodes CDR1 KGHSH and CDR2 LQKENI. The CDR3 has 13 amino acids. V was trimmed by 5 bases and J by 11 bases, leaving 18 bases between them. CDR3 sequence: CASSSNGQGEAFF. The CDR3 DNA follows: TGTGCCAGCTCATCCAACGGGCAGGGCGAGGCTTTCTTT.

The chain carries TRBV10-3 and TRBJ1-1; D may be TRBD1 (6 bases). Germline CDR1 reads ENHRY; CDR2 reads SYGVKD. V gave up 6 bases and J gave up 1 base, with 12 bases separating them. The CDR3 is 14 amino acids. The CDR3 DNA follows: TGTGCCATCAGAAACCCGACAGGGAACACTGAAGCTTTCTTT. Translated, it gives CAIRNPTGNTEAFF.

This clone was recorded only once. The rearrangement uses TRBV15 and TRBJ2-1, with TRBD2 matching over 7 bases. Per the germline V gene, CDR1 is LNHNV and CDR2 is YYDKDF (reference sequence). V gave up 0 bases and J gave up 7 bases; unmatched junction bases: 12. The CDR3 is made up of 17 amino acids. CDR3 sequence: CATSRDLGLNGGNEQFF. The CDR3 DNA reads TGTGCCACCAGCAGAGATCTTGGTCTTAACGGGGGGAATGAGCAGTTCTTC.

Within the sample, this clone is medium-sized. This rearrangement joins TRBV5-1 to TRBJ1-1; TRBD1 matches 7 bases. This CDR3 has 16 residues. CDR1 and CDR2 from the germline V gene are SGHRS and YFSETQ. Trimming took 3 bases from V and 1 from J; bases not matched to a gene: 9. In DNA, the CDR3 is TGCGCCAGCAGCTCGCTAATGGGACAGTCGAACACTGAAGCTTTCTTT. It yields the protein CASSSLMGQSNTEAFF.

This clone was found once. The rearrangement uses TRBV27 and TRBJ2-5; no clear D. The germline V and J ends were trimmed by 2 bases and 3 bases, with 10 bases remaining between them. This CDR3 is 14 amino acids long. Per the germline V gene, CDR1 is MNHEY and CDR2 is SMNVEV (reference sequence). CDR3 coding DNA: TGTGCCAGCAGTTTAACCACGGGTGAAGAGACCCAGTACTTC. It codes for CASSLTTGEETQYF.

This chain uses TRBV5-1 with TRBJ2-7; TRBD1 matches at 11 bases. Germline values: CDR1 SGHRS, CDR2 YFSETQ. CDR3 length: 14 amino acids. V lost 4 bases and J lost 4; bases outside the gene matches: 4. The CDR3 sequence is CASSPGQGVYEQYF. The DNA for the CDR3 is TGCGCCAGCAGCCCGGGACAGGGGGTATACGAGCAGTACTTC.

The rearrangement uses TRBV18 and TRBJ2-7, with 8 bases matching TRBD1. CDR3 length: 15 amino acids. Trimming cost V 1 base and J 11 bases; bases outside gene matches: 13. Germline CDR1 and CDR2: KGHSH and LQKENI. CDR3 sequence (DNA): TGTGCCAGCTCACCACGCAGGGGGCAAAGTTCCACAGAGTACTTC. As protein: CASSPRRGQSSTEYF.

The rearrangement joins TRBV7-3 to TRBJ2-3, with 7 nucleotides matching TRBD2. CDR3 size: 16 residues. CDR1 and CDR2 from the germline V gene are SGHTA and FQGTGA. J was trimmed by 0 bases and V by 5 bases; bases with no gene match: 8. In nucleotides, the CDR3 is TGTGCCAGCAGCCGGGGGGTCGGGTCTAGCACAGATACGCAGTATTTT. Translating gives CASSRGVGSSTDTQYF. The full variable domain, rest sourced from reference TRBV7-3 and TRBJ2-3, is GAGVSQTPSNKVTEKGKYVELRCDPISGHTALYWYRQSLGQGPEFLIYFQGTGAADDSGLPNDRFFAVRPEGSVSTLKIQRTERGDSAVYLCASSRGVGSSTDTQYFGPGTRLTVL.

The genes are TRBV7-9 and TRBJ1-2, with 8 bases fitting TRBD1. This CDR3 region has 15 residues. J gave up 2 bases and V 4 bases, and 6 bases lay outside the gene matches. Germline V gene data show CDR1 as SEHNR and CDR2 as FQNEAQ (reference sequence). The CDR3 here is CASSYTGGSNYGYTF. The CDR3 DNA follows: TGTGCCAGCAGCTACACAGGGGGAAGCAACTATGGCTACACCTTC. Complete variable domain (other parts from reference TRBV7-9 and TRBJ1-2): DTGVSQNPRHKITKRGQNVTFRCDPISEHNRLYWYRQTLGQGPEFLTYFQNEAQLEKSRLLSDRFSAERPKGSFSTLEIQRTEQGDSAMYLCASSYTGGSNYGYTFGSGTRLTVV.

The V call is TRBV28, the J call TRBJ2-2; no clear D. Per the germline V gene, CDR1 is MDHEN and CDR2 is SYDVKM. The CDR3 totals 14 residues. Trimming removed 6 bases from V and 7 bases from J, with 15 bases in between. CDR3 residues: CASRVHSQSGELFF. The CDR3 region has the DNA TGTGCCAGCAGGGTGCATAGCCAGAGCGGGGAGCTGTTTTTT.

This clone has just a few counts. This chain joins TRBV9 and TRBJ1-1; unclear D gene. Germline values: CDR1 SGDLS, CDR2 YYNGEE. The CDR3 has 13 amino acids. The ends were cut back, 0 bases at V and 7 bases at J, with 10 bases in the middle. The CDR3 reads CASSVGDVDEAFF. For the CDR3, the DNA is TGTGCCAGCAGCGTAGGCGATGTTGATGAAGCTTTCTTT.

This clone was seen a handful of times. J is TRBJ1-1 and V is TRBV4-1; 7 nucleotides match TRBD1. J was trimmed by 0 bases and V by 1 base; bases with no gene match: 5. In germline, CDR1 is MGHRA, CDR2 YSYEKL. This CDR3 spans 16 amino acids. In DNA, the CDR3 is TGCGCCAGCAGCCAAGCTCCCGGACAGGTGAACACTGAAGCTTTCTTT. It yields the protein CASSQAPGQVNTEAFF.

The genes are TRBV7-2 and TRBJ2-5, with 7 bases identical to TRBD2. The tail of the sequence fits TRBJ2-7 better, so the J call may be wrong. This CDR3 is 14 amino acids long. Germline lookup yields CDR1 SGHTA and CDR2 FQGNSA. For the CDR3, the DNA is TGTGCCAGCAGCGCGAGCGGGATCTCCTACGAGCAGTACTTC. This encodes CASSASGISYEQYF.

This clone has just one count. The gene calls are TRBV19 and TRBJ1-1; D remains unclear. Germline CDR1 reads LNHDA; CDR2 reads SQIVND (reference sequence). This CDR3 region has 14 residues. Between the trimmed V and J ends, which lost 4 bases and 2 bases, there was a span of 11 bases. The CDR3 region is CASSRWHPNTEAFF. In nucleotides, the CDR3 is TGTGCCAGTAGTAGATGGCACCCCAACACTGAAGCTTTCTTT.

The chain combines TRBV19 with TRBJ2-3; 7 nucleotides match TRBD1. The CDR3 length is 15 residues. The germline gives CDR1 LNHDA, CDR2 SQIVND (reference sequence). V shed 5 bases, J shed 6 bases, and the junction held 11 bases outside the gene matches. The CDR3 region has the DNA TGTGCCAGTAGTCGACAGGGCAGGGCTGTGGATACGCAGTATTTT. Translating gives CASSRQGRAVDTQYF.

V gene TRBV9 combines with J gene TRBJ2-3; 7 bases are a match to TRBD2. V lost 4 bases, J lost 3 bases, and 5 bases stayed unmatched. Germline V CDR1 and CDR2: SGDLS, YYNGEE. CDR3 length: 14 residues. CDR3: CASSQGEGTDTQYF. Here the CDR3 DNA reads TGTGCCAGCAGCCAAGGGGAGGGAACAGATACGCAGTATTTT.

This rearrangement joins TRBV7-2 to TRBJ1-2; TRBD1 matches at 7 bases. Germline V CDR1 and CDR2: SGHTA, FQGNSA. V trimming: 5 bases; J trimming: 8 bases; junction bases outside the gene matches: 11. The CDR3 length is 14 residues. Here the CDR3 reads CASSMIRGRGGYTF. In nucleotides, the CDR3 is TGTGCCAGCAGCATGATAAGGGGGCGGGGAGGCTACACCTTC.